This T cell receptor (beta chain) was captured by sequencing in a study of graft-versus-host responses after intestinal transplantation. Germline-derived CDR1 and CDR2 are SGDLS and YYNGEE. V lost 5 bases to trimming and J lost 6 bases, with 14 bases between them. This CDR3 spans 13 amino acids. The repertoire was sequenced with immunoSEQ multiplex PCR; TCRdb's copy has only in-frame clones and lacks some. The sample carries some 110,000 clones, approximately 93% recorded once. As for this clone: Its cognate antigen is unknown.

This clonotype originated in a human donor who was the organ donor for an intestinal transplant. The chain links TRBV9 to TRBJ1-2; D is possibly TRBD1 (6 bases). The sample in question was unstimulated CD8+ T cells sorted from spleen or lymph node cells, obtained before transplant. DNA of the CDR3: TGTGCCAGCAGGGGACAAGGGACAAATGGCTACACCTTC. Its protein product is CASRGQGTNGYTF.